These 25 T cell receptor beta chains were sequenced from one sample in a study of blood T cell repertoires in COVID-19. Here immunoSEQ multiplex PCR was the method, and the copy in TCRdb shows in-frame clones only, minus some. The top ten hold 4.3% of the sample, which has 70,000 to 100,000 clones, around 91% seen once. The sample was peripheral blood. These receptors were collected from an elderly woman with active or convalescent COVID-19.

The V and J genes are TRBV19 and TRBJ2-1; TRBD1 is a possible D gene (6 bases). The V end was cut by 8 bases, the J end by 4 bases, with 15 bases between. Looked up from germline, CDR1 is LNHDA and CDR2 is SQIVND (reference sequence). The CDR3 covers 14 residues. CDR3 nucleotide sequence: TGTGCCAGTCGACCAGGACAGACTTACAATGAGCAGTTCTTC. Translated, it gives CASRPGQTYNEQFF.

The chain has TRBV12-2 and TRBJ2-7; the listed D gene, TRBD1, was not tested against the DNA. TRBV12-2 is given as a pseudogene. CDR3 length: 17 amino acids. This chain's CDR3 is CASRLGLETTTSYEQYF. CDR3 DNA sequence: TGTGCAAGTCGCTTAGGTCTTGAGACAACGACATCCTACGAGCAGTACTTC.

The V gene is TRBV2, the J gene TRBJ2-1; a possible D gene is TRBD2 (6 bases). Trimming left V 6 bases short and J 10 bases short, with 16 bases between. Germline V lookup: CDR1 SNHLY, CDR2 FYNNEI. The CDR3 is 13 residues long. CDR3 sequence reads: CASSRDRGGEQFF. CDR3 nucleotide sequence: TGTGCCAGCAGCCGGGATAGGGGAGGCGAGCAGTTCTTC.

V and J are TRBV28 and TRBJ2-1; 8 nucleotides agree with TRBD2. Germline V CDR1 and CDR2: MDHEN, SYDVKM. V was pared by 5 bases and J by 12 bases, with 12 bases of the junction left unmatched. This CDR3 has 14 amino acids. CDR3 amino acids: CASSITGGTTGQFF. CDR3 sequence (DNA): TGTGCCAGCAGTATAACGGGAGGGACTACAGGGCAGTTCTTC. Based on the CDR3 plus reference TRBV28 and TRBJ2-1, the full variable domain is DVKVTQSSRYLVKRTGEKVFLECVQDMDHENMFWYRQDPGLGLRLIYFSYDVKMKEKGDIPEGYSVSREKKERFSLILESASTNQTSMYLCASSITGGTTGQFFGPGTRLTVL.

The chain is built from TRBV9 and TRBJ1-1; 11 bases map to TRBD1. V shed 3 bases and J 2 bases; nucleotides not matched to a gene: 3. The CDR3 runs to 15 residues. Germline values: CDR1 SGDLS, CDR2 YYNGEE. The CDR3 loop reads CASSAGQGVNTEAFF. The CDR3 DNA reads as TGTGCCAGCAGCGCGGGACAGGGGGTTAACACTGAAGCTTTCTTT.

V gene TRBV6-2 or TRBV6-3 combines with J gene TRBJ2-2, with D unclear. The germline V gene has CDR1 MNHEY and CDR2 SVGEGT. This CDR3 spans 13 amino acids. The V end lost 0 bases, the J end lost 6 bases, and 5 bases lay between the germline ends. The CDR3 protein is CASSYSSAGELFF. CDR3 nucleotides: TGTGCCAGCAGTTACTCGTCAGCCGGGGAGCTGTTTTTT.

V and J are TRBV6-5 and TRBJ2-1, with D maybe TRBD2 (6 bases). V lost 0 bases, J lost 4 bases, and 10 bases lay in between. Germline V gene sequence: CDR1 MNHEY, CDR2 SVGAGI. The CDR3 contains 15 residues. CDR3 nucleotide sequence: TGTGCCAGCAGTTACTCGCCGGCGGGATACAATGAGCAGTTCTTC. Encoded protein: CASSYSPAGYNEQFF.

The chain recombines TRBV27 with TRBJ1-6, with D tentatively TRBD1 (6 bases). The V end was cut by 3 bases, the J end by 7 bases, with 7 bases between. CDR1 is MNHEY, CDR2 SMNVEV, per germline (reference sequence). The CDR3 length is 13 residues. The CDR3 bases are TGTGCCAGCAGTTTTAGGGGGAATTCACCCCTCCACTTT. Residues: CASSFRGNSPLHF.

CDR3 sequence reads: CASSLGLAGGYEQYF. In nucleotides, the CDR3 is TGCGCCAGCAGCTTGGGACTAGCGGGAGGCTACGAGCAGTACTTC. The chain has TRBV5-1 and TRBJ2-7; 13 bases map to TRBD2. The CDR3 has 15 amino acids. V gave up 0 bases and J gave up 3 bases; unmatched junction bases: 0. Germline CDR1 and CDR2: SGHRS and YFSETQ.

This chain uses TRBV5-1 with TRBJ2-3, with 11 bases lining up with TRBD2. J gave up 7 bases and V 2 bases, and 6 bases lay outside the gene matches. The germline V gene encodes CDR1 SGHRS and CDR2 YFSETQ. The CDR3 has 15 residues. This CDR3 is CASSLTSGSRHTQYF. For the CDR3, the DNA is TGCGCCAGCAGCTTAACTAGCGGGAGTCGACATACGCAGTATTTT. Full variable domain (missing parts from reference TRBV5-1 and TRBJ2-3): KAGVTQTPRYLIKTRGQQVTLSCSPISGHRSVSWYQQTPGQGLQFLFEYFSETQRNKGNFPGRFSGRQFSNSRSEMNVSTLELGDSALYLCASSLTSGSRHTQYFGPGTRLTVL.

The chain joins TRBV9 to TRBJ2-1; the D gene is possibly TRBD1 (6 bases). The CDR3 has 19 residues. With 3 bases removed from V and 1 base from J, the gap between germline ends came to 23 bases. Germline V CDR1 and CDR2: SGDLS, YYNGEE. The CDR3 DNA reads TGTGCCAGCAGCGCCGGCCCAAGGAAAGGGGGAACTTCCTACAATGAGCAGTTCTTC. It is translated as CASSAGPRKGGTSYNEQFF.

The genes are TRBV18 and TRBJ2-3, with 9 bases that match TRBD2. This CDR3 comprises 17 residues. V dropped 3 bases and J dropped 0; count of bases not matched to a gene: 7. Germline V gene lookup returns CDR1 KGHSH and CDR2 LQKENI. The CDR3 DNA reads TGTGCCAGCTCACCCCTCCTAGCGGGGTTAAGCACAGATACGCAGTATTTT. The encoded protein is CASSPLLAGLSTDTQYF.

The chain has TRBV27 and TRBJ1-4, with no clear D. The germline CDR1 and CDR2 sequences are MNHEY and SMNVEV (reference sequence). Trimming stripped 7 bases from V and 0 bases from J, with 12 bases between. The CDR3 is 15 residues long. CDR3 nucleotides: TGTGCCAGCACCCCCCCGGGTGCAACTAATGAAAAACTGTTTTTT. This encodes CASTPPGATNEKLFF.

The table lists this clone with a count of one. The chain combines TRBV7-9 with TRBJ2-1; D possibly corresponds to TRBD1 (6 bases). Germline V CDR1 and CDR2: SEHNR, FQNEAQ (reference sequence). Trimming removed 2 bases from V and 6 bases from J, with 11 bases in between. CDR3 length: 14 amino acids. The CDR3 DNA is TGTGCCAGCAGCTTAACAGGGCTTGGCAATGAGCAGTTCTTC. Its protein is CASSLTGLGNEQFF.

The rearrangement links TRBV9 to TRBJ2-7; 8 bases line up with TRBD1. The CDR3 extends over 15 amino acids. V gave up 0 bases and J gave up 5 bases; unmatched junction bases: 7. Germline lookup yields CDR1 SGDLS and CDR2 YYNGEE. The CDR3 loop is CASSVGNRGANEQYF. The CDR3 nucleotides read TGTGCCAGCAGCGTAGGAAACAGGGGGGCCAACGAGCAGTACTTC.

The genes are TRBV28 and TRBJ1-4; D call uncertain. The CDR3 loop spans 17 amino acids. CDR1 MDHEN and CDR2 SYDVKM come from the germline V gene. V was trimmed by 6 bases and J by 2 bases, leaving 19 bases between them. DNA for the CDR3: TGTGCCAGCAGAACTCCCGAGGCGCGAGTCACTAATGAAAAACTGTTTTTT. Translated, it gives CASRTPEARVTNEKLFF. The complete variable domain, with remaining parts taken from reference TRBV28 and TRBJ1-4, reads DVKVTQSSRYLVKRTGEKVFLECVQDMDHENMFWYRQDPGLGLRLIYFSYDVKMKEKGDIPEGYSVSREKKERFSLILESASTNQTSMYLCASRTPEARVTNEKLFFGSGTQLSVL.

The chain links TRBV5-1 to TRBJ2-3; D possibly corresponds to TRBD1 (6 bases). V gave up 0 bases and J gave up 1 base, with 15 bases separating them. Germline values: CDR1 SGHRS, CDR2 YFSETQ. The CDR3 covers 17 residues. Here the CDR3 reads CASSLVVGGGGTDTQYF. In DNA, the CDR3 is TGCGCCAGCAGCTTGGTGGTTGGGGGCGGAGGCACAGATACGCAGTATTTT.

V and J are TRBV19 and TRBJ1-5; D gene unclear. Trimming took 7 bases from V and 8 from J, leaving 18 bases between them. The CDR3 spans 14 residues. Germline assignment: CDR1 LNHDA and CDR2 SQIVND (reference sequence). CDR3 coding DNA: TGTGCCAGTACCCAGTGGCCCGGGGAGGAGCCCCAGCATTTT. The encoded protein is CASTQWPGEEPQHF.

The chain links TRBV24-1 to TRBJ2-1; 8 bases line up with TRBD2. The germline CDR1 and CDR2 sequences are KGHDR and SFDVKD. CDR3 length: 17 residues. Trimming removed 4 bases from V and 8 bases from J; junction bases left unmatched: 15. CDR3 DNA: TGTGCCACCAGTGAGAGACCGGGACTAGGGAGTAGGTATGAGCAGTTCTTC. Translating gives CATSERPGLGSRYEQFF.

The chain recombines TRBV10-3 with TRBJ1-3; 11 bases match TRBD1. Trimming removed 1 base from V and 2 bases from J; junction bases left unmatched: 1. Germline V lookup: CDR1 ENHRY, CDR2 SYGVKD. The CDR3 has 16 amino acids. CDR3 DNA sequence: TGTGCCATCAGTGAGTGGGACAGGGGGACTGGAAACACCATATATTTT. Encoded protein: CAISEWDRGTGNTIYF.

J is TRBJ2-3 and V is TRBV6-2 or TRBV6-3, with D possibly TRBD2 on 5 matching bases. The germline CDR1 and CDR2 sequences are MNHEY and SVGEGT. The CDR3 runs 15 residues. V was cut by 2 bases and J by 2 bases, with 11 bases left in between. The CDR3 sequence is CASSYPKTNTDTQYF. CDR3 in DNA: TGTGCCAGCAGTTACCCGAAGACTAACACAGATACGCAGTATTTT.

The rearrangement links TRBV12-5 to TRBJ1-5, with D tentatively TRBD1 (5 bases). Per germline, CDR1 LGHNT and CDR2 FRNRAP. CDR3 length equals 14 residues. Trimming removed 5 bases at V and 3 bases at J, with 11 bases between. CDR3 sequence reads: CASGDSNTNQPQHF. The CDR3 DNA is TGTGCTAGTGGTGACAGTAATACCAATCAGCCCCAGCATTTT.

As DNA, the CDR3 is TGTGCCAGCAGTTACGGCAGGAGGTGGACTGAAGCTTTCTTT. Translation gives CASSYGRRWTEAFF. V is TRBV6-5 and J is TRBJ1-1, with D uncertain. V was trimmed by 2 bases and J by 5 bases, leaving 12 bases between them. Looked up from germline, CDR1 is MNHEY and CDR2 is SVGAGI. The CDR3 covers 14 residues.

V and J are TRBV10-3 and TRBJ2-2, with no clear D. The CDR3 totals 11 residues. Trimming removed 10 bases at V and 6 bases at J, with 9 bases between. Germline CDR1 is ENHRY and CDR2 is SYGVKD. Here the CDR3 DNA reads TGTGCCACCCTAGATTCCGGGGAGCTGTTTTTT. Amino acid sequence: CATLDSGELFF.

This clone has more than one count but fewer than ten. The chain combines TRBV9 with TRBJ2-2; 10 bases line up with TRBD2. The germline V gene has CDR1 SGDLS and CDR2 YYNGEE. Trimming at V came to 3 bases and at J to 4 bases, leaving 15 bases not matched to a gene. The CDR3 contains 19 residues. CDR3 sequence reads: CASSATSGTVQSLTGELFF. CDR3 DNA: TGTGCCAGCAGCGCCACTAGCGGGACTGTCCAAAGCCTCACCGGGGAGCTGTTTTTT. The full variable domain, its missing parts supplied by reference TRBV9 and TRBJ2-2, is DSGVTQTPKHLITATGQRVTLRCSPRSGDLSVYWYQQSLDQGLQFLIQYYNGEERAKGNILERFSAQQFPDLHSELNLSSLELGDSALYFCASSATSGTVQSLTGELFFGEGSRLTVL.